The source of this T cell receptor beta chain is a study of CD8 T cells in Susac syndrome. Study-level information: When blood was collected, patients with Susac syndrome were therapy-naive, were taking corticosteroids, or were receiving intravenous immunoglobulin alone. Overall study findings and caveats: Susac CD8+ clonal expansion peaked in TEMRA cells and active patients.

Concerning this clonotype itself: Its specificity is unknown.

Patients with Susac syndrome showed fulfilment of recently defined diagnostic criteria for definite or probable disease. The CDR3 runs 14 residues. J was trimmed by 3 bases and V by 5 bases; bases with no gene match: 3. From germline, CDR1 is MNHEY and CDR2 SMNVEV (reference sequence). The RNA input was roughly 0.45 to 1 ug, and it was reverse transcribed with random hexamers. TCRdb recomputed calls from the immunoSEQ multiplex PCR reads with MiXCR, one row per CDR3 protein. The table shows about 130,000 distinct CDR3 sequences, with over 90% occurring only once. The sequence came from a human donor with Susac syndrome. Material for sequencing was CD8+ T cells from PBMCs. The rearrangement links TRBV27 to TRBJ2-1; 8 nucleotides line up with TRBD2. The CDR3 region has the DNA TGTGCCAGCAGTAGCGGGAGCGTCTACAATGAGCAGTTCTTC. Protein sequence: CASSSGSVYNEQFF.